The 31 T cell receptor beta chains in this list originate from one sample, sequenced in a study of blood T cell repertoires in COVID-19. The method was immunoSEQ multiplex PCR; TCRdb's version includes in-frame clones alone and lacks a portion of them. The sample has 30,000 to 45,000 clones; about 80% are singletons. The sample comprised peripheral blood. The receptors were gathered from a man in his 60s with active COVID-19.

The V call is TRBV7-2, the J call TRBJ2-1, with TRBD1 matching 8 bases. The trim removed 5 bases at V and 1 base at J, leaving 4 bases unmatched. The germline gives CDR1 SGHTA, CDR2 FQGNSA. The CDR3 has 15 residues. CDR3 in amino acids: CASSARQGSYNEQFF. The DNA for the CDR3 is TGTGCCAGCAGCGCTAGACAGGGGTCCTACAATGAGCAGTTCTTC.

This sequence joins TRBV4-1 and TRBJ1-2; 10 bases are a match to TRBD1. The ends lost 5 bases at V and 3 bases at J; junction bases unmatched: 0. Germline CDR1 MGHRA, CDR2 YSYEKL. The CDR3 runs 13 residues. CDR3 in amino acids: CASSGQGDYGYTF. The DNA of the CDR3 is TGCGCCAGCAGCGGACAGGGGGACTATGGCTACACCTTC.

This chain links TRBV28 with TRBJ1-5, with D possibly matching TRBD1 (5 bases). The V gene lost 4 bases and the J gene lost 3 bases, with 7 bases spanning the gap. Germline V CDR1 and CDR2: MDHEN, SYDVKM. CDR3 length equals 13 residues. The CDR3 here is CASSSGLNQPQHF. The CDR3 DNA reads TGTGCCAGCAGTTCGGGACTCAATCAGCCCCAGCATTTT.

The chain links TRBV2 to TRBJ2-7, with D perhaps TRBD2 (6 bases). The CDR3 runs to 16 residues. Germline CDR1 and CDR2: SNHLY and FYNNEI. The V gene lost 0 bases and the J gene lost 5 bases, with 17 bases spanning the gap. This CDR3 reads CASSEAYPGREDEQYF. The CDR3 region has the DNA TGTGCCAGCAGTGAAGCTTATCCGGGCAGGGAGGACGAGCAGTACTTC.

This chain uses TRBV9 with TRBJ2-3; unclear D gene. Trimming cost V 0 bases and J 0 bases, with 5 bases left between them. CDR1 is SGDLS and CDR2 is YYNGEE in the germline V gene. CDR3 length: 14 residues. The CDR3 DNA is TGTGCCAGCAGCGTAGTTCGTAGCACAGATACGCAGTATTTT. This gives the protein CASSVVRSTDTQYF.

V gene TRBV5-8 combines with J gene TRBJ1-1; TRBD1 agrees at 7 bases. This CDR3 spans 13 amino acids. V shed 4 bases and J 5 bases; nucleotides not matched to a gene: 5. Germline lookup yields CDR1 SGHTS and CDR2 YDEGEE. CDR3 in DNA: TGTGCCAGCAGCACACAGGGGAAGACTGAAGCTTTCTTT. Translating gives CASSTQGKTEAFF.

V usage is TRBV27 and J usage is TRBJ2-1, with unresolved D. The CDR3 is 11 residues long. Trimming removed 10 bases at V and 5 bases at J, with 9 bases between. CDR1 is MNHEY, CDR2 SMNVEV, per germline (reference sequence). Written as DNA, the CDR3 is TGTGCCACCACTCGTAACAATGAGCAGTTCTTC. Protein: CATTRNNEQFF.

This clone was picked up a small number of times. The CDR3 reads CASSETTGDFYNEQFF. The CDR3 DNA reads TGCGCCAGCAGTGAGACCACAGGGGATTTCTACAATGAGCAGTTCTTC. This chain links TRBV10-2 with TRBJ2-1; 7 bases are a match to TRBD1. Germline CDR1 and CDR2: WSHSY and SAAADI. After removal of 2 bases from V and 3 bases from J, the junction contained 7 bases not matched to a gene. The CDR3 totals 16 residues.

V usage is TRBV7-2 and J usage is TRBJ1-1; D may be TRBD1 (5 bases). The germline gives CDR1 SGHTA, CDR2 FQGNSA. CDR3 length: 14 residues. Trimming took 5 bases from V and 6 from J, leaving 16 bases between them. The CDR3 region is CASSPRRGGAEAFF. CDR3 coding DNA: TGTGCCAGCAGCCCCCGGCGGGGCGGGGCTGAAGCTTTCTTT.

V is TRBV19 and J is TRBJ1-4; 7 nucleotides agree with TRBD1. This CDR3 comprises 16 residues. After removal of 3 bases from V and 10 bases from J, the junction contained 14 bases not matched to a gene. From germline, CDR1 is LNHDA and CDR2 SQIVND (reference sequence). The CDR3: CASSILKDRTLGKLFF. CDR3 nucleotides: TGTGCCAGTAGTATCTTGAAGGACAGGACCCTTGGAAAACTGTTTTTT.

This clone was observed once. This chain links TRBV7-2 with TRBJ1-2; D gene unclear. V was trimmed by 5 bases and J by 3 bases, leaving 16 bases between them. This CDR3 comprises 15 residues. Germline values: CDR1 SGHTA, CDR2 FQGNSA. The CDR3 sequence is CASSKTGKEDYGYTF. For the CDR3, the DNA is TGTGCCAGCAGCAAGACGGGGAAAGAGGACTATGGCTACACCTTC.

This rearrangement joins TRBV7-2 to TRBJ1-6; D is unresolved. CDR3 size: 14 residues. With 1 base removed from V and 6 bases from J, the gap between germline ends came to 7 bases. Per germline, CDR1 SGHTA and CDR2 FQGNSA. CDR3 in amino acids: CASSLGRANSPLHF. In nucleotides, the CDR3 is TGTGCCAGCAGCTTAGGGAGGGCTAATTCACCCCTCCACTTT.

This chain joins TRBV4-3 and TRBJ1-1; D is perhaps TRBD1 (5 bases). The CDR3 loop spans 15 amino acids. Germline V CDR1 and CDR2: LGHNA, YSLEER. V was clipped by 0 bases and J by 1 base, with 9 bases between them. Written as DNA, the CDR3 is TGCGCCAGCAGCCAAGACAGGGAAACGAACACTGAAGCTTTCTTT. This translates into CASSQDRETNTEAFF.

This chain links TRBV28 with TRBJ2-1; 12 bases are a match to TRBD2. In germline, CDR1 is MDHEN, CDR2 SYDVKM. The CDR3 sequence is 17 residues long. Germline trimming cut 5 bases from V and 0 bases from J; bases unmatched to any gene: 5. CDR3 DNA sequence: TGTGCCAGCAGTACGGGACTAGCGGGCAGCTCCTACAATGAGCAGTTCTTC. Translated, it gives CASSTGLAGSSYNEQFF.

This clone was recorded only once. V usage is TRBV6-5 and J usage is TRBJ2-7, with TRBD2 identical over 10 bases. In germline, CDR1 is MNHEY, CDR2 SVGAGI. V was pared by 4 bases and J by 4 bases, with 10 bases of the junction left unmatched. The CDR3 spans 16 residues. The CDR3 sequence is CASSSSGKREGYEQYF. Here the CDR3 DNA reads TGTGCCAGCAGTTCCTCGGGGAAGCGGGAGGGTTACGAGCAGTACTTC.

The chain couples TRBV28 to TRBJ1-6; perhaps TRBD1 as D (5 bases). Germline values: CDR1 MDHEN, CDR2 SYDVKM. V dropped 3 bases and J dropped 0 bases, with 12 bases sitting between them. The CDR3 totals 17 residues. CDR3 DNA: TGTGCCAGCAGTTTCGGGACTGAGAGCTCCTATAATTCACCCCTCCACTTT. It codes for CASSFGTESSYNSPLHF. Variable domain in full (rest from reference TRBV28 and TRBJ1-6): DVKVTQSSRYLVKRTGEKVFLECVQDMDHENMFWYRQDPGLGLRLIYFSYDVKMKEKGDIPEGYSVSREKKERFSLILESASTNQTSMYLCASSFGTESSYNSPLHFGNGTRLTVT.

The chain couples TRBV7-9 to TRBJ2-2; perhaps TRBD2 as D (7 bases). The CDR3 contains 19 residues. V gave up 2 bases and J gave up 0 bases, with 19 bases separating them. Germline V gene lookup returns CDR1 SEHNR and CDR2 FQNEAQ (reference sequence). This CDR3 is CASSLPYLGGPTNTGELFF. The CDR3 nucleotides are TGTGCCAGCAGCTTACCCTATCTCGGGGGGCCGACGAACACCGGGGAGCTGTTTTTT.

The chain recombines TRBV19 with TRBJ2-3; tentative D call: TRBD1 (5 bases). Germline assignment: CDR1 LNHDA and CDR2 SQIVND (reference sequence). V was pared by 3 bases and J by 1 base, with 8 bases between. The CDR3 length is 14 residues. In DNA, the CDR3 is TGTGCCAGTAGTATCCAGGGCGGCACAGATACGCAGTATTTT. Translated: CASSIQGGTDTQYF.

CDR3 DNA sequence: TGTGCCAGCAGCCCGACTAGCGGGAGGTCCCGCGAGCAGTTCTTC. Translating gives CASSPTSGRSREQFF. V usage is TRBV7-2 and J usage is TRBJ2-1; TRBD2 agrees at 13 bases. Per germline, CDR1 SGHTA and CDR2 FQGNSA. V was pared by 5 bases and J by 10 bases, with 8 bases of the junction left unmatched. CDR3 length: 15 amino acids.

The chain links TRBV7-8 to TRBJ1-1, with TRBD1 matching over 9 bases. The germline CDR1 and CDR2 sequences are SGHVS and FQNEAQ. This CDR3 region has 14 residues. V lost 5 bases, J lost 6 bases, and 7 bases stayed unmatched. The CDR3 here is CASSLRDRAPEAFF. CDR3 DNA sequence: TGTGCCAGCAGCCTCCGGGACAGGGCCCCTGAAGCTTTCTTT.

The rearrangement joins TRBV18 to TRBJ1-2; D not resolved. With 3 bases removed from V and 10 bases from J, the gap between germline ends came to 15 bases. Germline V gives CDR1 KGHSH, CDR2 LQKENI. The length of the CDR3 is 13 residues. CDR3 sequence reads: CASSPQQASDYTF. CDR3 DNA: TGTGCCAGCTCACCCCAGCAGGCTTCGGACTACACCTTC.

The chain recombines TRBV5-1 with TRBJ2-5; no clear D. This CDR3 has 12 amino acids. The germline V gene has CDR1 SGHRS and CDR2 YFSETQ. Trimming left V 0 bases short and J 5 bases short, with 5 bases between. Here the CDR3 reads CASSLESETQYF. The CDR3 nucleotides are TGCGCCAGCAGCTTGGAGAGCGAGACCCAGTACTTC.

This clone was seen only a few times. The chain has TRBV3-1 (or the pseudogene TRBV3-2) and TRBJ1-4; TRBD1 matches 7 bases. Germline CDR1 reads LGHDT; CDR2 reads YNNKEL (reference sequence). The CDR3 consists of 16 residues. The ends lost 0 bases at V and 3 bases at J; junction bases unmatched: 4. The CDR3: CASSQDIGQANEKLFF. The CDR3 DNA reads TGTGCCAGCAGCCAAGATATCGGACAGGCTAATGAAAAACTGTTTTTT.

The genes are TRBV19 and TRBJ2-1; 8 bases are shared with TRBD2. This CDR3 contains 17 residues. Germline lookup yields CDR1 LNHDA and CDR2 SQIVND (reference sequence). Trimming cost V 0 bases and J 6 bases; bases outside gene matches: 10. CDR3 bases: TGTGCCAGTAGTATAGATCGGGAGGGCGTCGCGATCAATGAGCAGTTCTTC. This sequence encodes CASSIDREGVAINEQFF.

The V call is TRBV3-1 (or the pseudogene TRBV3-2), the J call TRBJ2-7; D gene unclear. The CDR3 sequence is 12 residues long. V was pared by 7 bases and J by 0 bases, with 7 bases between. CDR1 and CDR2 from the germline V gene are LGHDT and YNNKEL (reference sequence). This chain's CDR3 is CASTSSSYEQYF. CDR3 nucleotides: TGTGCCAGCACTTCGAGCTCCTACGAGCAGTACTTC.

The chain combines TRBV19 with TRBJ2-6; 7 bases fit TRBD1. V lost 0 bases to trimming and J lost 2 bases; unmatched junction nucleotides: 7. Per the germline V gene, CDR1 is LNHDA and CDR2 is SQIVND (reference sequence). The CDR3 extends over 18 amino acids. The CDR3 DNA sequence: TGTGCCAGTAGTATAGACTTTGGGCAGGGGGCTGGGGCCAACGTCCTGACTTTC. Translating it yields CASSIDFGQGAGANVLTF.

The chain joins TRBV28 to TRBJ1-3; no clear D. The CDR3 contains 15 residues. Trimming took 6 bases from V and 0 from J, leaving 12 bases between them. Germline V CDR1 and CDR2: MDHEN, SYDVKM. The CDR3 loop is CASSRTGSSGNTIYF. Written as DNA, the CDR3 is TGTGCCAGCAGCCGTACGGGTTCCTCTGGAAACACCATATATTTT.

The chain links TRBV6-2 or TRBV6-3 to TRBJ1-2; D not certain. CDR1 MNHEY and CDR2 SVGEGT come from the germline V gene. The germline V and J ends were trimmed by 4 bases and 8 bases, with 8 bases remaining between them. This CDR3 is 11 amino acids long. DNA of the CDR3: TGTGCCAGCAGTTTGGGCGGGGGCTACACCTTC. Amino acids: CASSLGGGYTF.

The chain uses TRBV9 and TRBJ1-6, with TRBD1 as a possible D gene (6 bases). Per the germline V gene, CDR1 is SGDLS and CDR2 is YYNGEE. This CDR3 has 16 amino acids. The V gene lost 0 bases and the J gene lost 7 bases, with 14 bases spanning the gap. DNA for the CDR3: TGTGCCAGCAGCGTAGCGGGGGGCCCGGGGAATTCACCCCTCCACTTT. It yields the protein CASSVAGGPGNSPLHF.

This sequence joins TRBV3-1 (or the pseudogene TRBV3-2) and TRBJ2-3, with D maybe TRBD1 (6 bases). This CDR3 has 15 amino acids. The ends were cut back, 4 bases at V and 3 bases at J, with 14 bases in the middle. Germline V gene data show CDR1 as LGHDT and CDR2 as YNNKEL (reference sequence). Written as DNA, the CDR3 is TGTGCCAGCAGCCCGGGACACCAATTGACAGATACGCAGTATTTT. Its protein is CASSPGHQLTDTQYF.

This chain's CDR3 is CATSRGQGVGEQYF. The CDR3 DNA reads TGTGCCACCAGCAGGGGACAGGGTGTAGGTGAGCAGTACTTC. The chain couples TRBV15 to TRBJ2-7; TRBD1 matches at 9 bases. The CDR3 is made up of 14 amino acids. Germline loops: CDR1 LNHNV, CDR2 YYDKDF (reference sequence). The ends lost 3 bases at V and 7 bases at J; junction bases unmatched: 7. Drawing the rest from reference TRBV15 and TRBJ2-7, the complete variable domain is DAMVIQNPRYQVTQFGKPVTLSCSQTLNHNVMYWYQQKSSQAPKLLFHYYDKDFNNEADTPDNFQSRRPNTSFCFLDIRSPGLGDTAMYLCATSRGQGVGEQYFGPGTRLTVT.